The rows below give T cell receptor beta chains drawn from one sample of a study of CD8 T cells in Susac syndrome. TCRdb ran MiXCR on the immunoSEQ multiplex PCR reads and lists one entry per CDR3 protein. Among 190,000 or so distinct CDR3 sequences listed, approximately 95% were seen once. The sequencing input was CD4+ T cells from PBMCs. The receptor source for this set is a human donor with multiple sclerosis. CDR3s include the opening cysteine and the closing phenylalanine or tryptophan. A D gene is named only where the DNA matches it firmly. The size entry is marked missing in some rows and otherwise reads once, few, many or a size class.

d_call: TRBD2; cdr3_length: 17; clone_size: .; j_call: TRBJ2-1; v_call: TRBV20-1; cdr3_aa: CSARDFSSGAYYNEQFF; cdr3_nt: TGCAGTGCTAGAGATTTTTCCAGCGGGGCTTATTACAATGAGCAGTTCTTC
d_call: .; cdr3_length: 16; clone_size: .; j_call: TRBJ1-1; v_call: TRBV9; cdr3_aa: CASSAQRHLGDTEAFF; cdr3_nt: TGTGCCAGCAGCGCCCAAAGACACCTAGGGGACACTGAAGCTTTCTTT
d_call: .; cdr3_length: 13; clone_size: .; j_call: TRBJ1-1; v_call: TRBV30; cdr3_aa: CAWSVSGTGKAFF; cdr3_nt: TGTGCCTGGAGTGTATCGGGGACCGGGAAAGCTTTCTTT
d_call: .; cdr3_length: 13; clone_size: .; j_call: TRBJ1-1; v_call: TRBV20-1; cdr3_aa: CSASGSGDTEAFF; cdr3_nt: TGCAGTGCTAGTGGTTCAGGGGACACTGAAGCTTTCTTT
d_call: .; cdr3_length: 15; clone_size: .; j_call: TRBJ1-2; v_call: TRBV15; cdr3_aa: CATSRDPGPNYGYTF; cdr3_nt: TGTGCCACCAGCAGAGATCCCGGACCAAACTATGGCTACACCTTC
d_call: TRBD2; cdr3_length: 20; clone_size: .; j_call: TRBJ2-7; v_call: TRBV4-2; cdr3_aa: CASSQDLGLAGGRNPNEQYF; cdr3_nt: TGTGCCAGCAGCCAAGATCTGGGACTAGCGGGGGGCAGAAACCCCAACGAGCAGTACTTC
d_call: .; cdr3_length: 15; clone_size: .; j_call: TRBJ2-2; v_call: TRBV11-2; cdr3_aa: CASSLQGIVTGELFF; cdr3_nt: TGTGCCAGCAGCTTACAAGGCATTGTCACCGGGGAGCTGTTTTTT
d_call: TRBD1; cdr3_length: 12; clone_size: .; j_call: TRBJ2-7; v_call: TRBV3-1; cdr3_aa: CASSDRGYEQYF; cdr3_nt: TGTGCCAGCAGCGACAGGGGTTACGAGCAGTACTTC
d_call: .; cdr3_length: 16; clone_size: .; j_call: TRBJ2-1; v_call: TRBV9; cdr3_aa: CASSVGGGASNNEQFF; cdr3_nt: TGTGCCAGCAGCGTAGGTGGGGGGGCGTCTAACAATGAGCAGTTCTTC
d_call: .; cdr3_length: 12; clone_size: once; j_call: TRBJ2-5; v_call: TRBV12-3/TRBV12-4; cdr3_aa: CASSFGRQTQYF; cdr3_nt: TGTGCCAGCAGTTTCGGACGACAGACCCAGTACTTC
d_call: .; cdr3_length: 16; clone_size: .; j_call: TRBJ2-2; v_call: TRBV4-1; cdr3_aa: CASSQVVATNTGELFF; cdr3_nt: TGCGCCAGCAGCCAAGTGGTGGCGACGAACACCGGGGAGCTGTTTTTT
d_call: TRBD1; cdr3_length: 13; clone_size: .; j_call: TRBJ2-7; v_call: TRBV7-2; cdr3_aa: CASSPDRVAEQYF; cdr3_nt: TGTGCCAGCAGCCCGGACAGGGTAGCCGAGCAGTACTTC
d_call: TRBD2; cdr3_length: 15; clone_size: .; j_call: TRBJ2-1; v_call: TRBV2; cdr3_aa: CASSPLAGARNEQFF; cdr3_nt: TGTGCCAGCAGTCCACTAGCGGGGGCTCGCAATGAGCAGTTCTTC
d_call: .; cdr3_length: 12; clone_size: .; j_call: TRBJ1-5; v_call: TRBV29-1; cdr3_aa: CSVLGEGQPQHF; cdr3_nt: TGCAGCGTGTTAGGGGAGGGACAGCCCCAGCATTTT
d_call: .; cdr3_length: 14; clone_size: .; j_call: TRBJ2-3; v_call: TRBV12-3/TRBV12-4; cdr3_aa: CASSLGGVTHTQYF; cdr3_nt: TGTGCCAGCAGTTTAGGGGGAGTTACACATACGCAGTATTTT
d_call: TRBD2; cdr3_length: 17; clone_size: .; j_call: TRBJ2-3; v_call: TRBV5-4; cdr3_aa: CASSSRLAGGHTDTQYF; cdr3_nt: TGTGCCAGCAGTTCTCGACTAGCGGGGGGCCATACAGATACGCAGTATTTT
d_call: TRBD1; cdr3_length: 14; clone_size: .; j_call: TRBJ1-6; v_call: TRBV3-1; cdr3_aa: CASSRTGGNSPLHF; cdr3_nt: TGTGCCAGCAGTCGGACAGGGGGAAATTCACCCCTCCACTTT
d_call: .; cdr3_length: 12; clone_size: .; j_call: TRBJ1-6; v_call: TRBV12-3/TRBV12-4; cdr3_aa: CASRYLRSPLHF; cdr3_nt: TGTGCCAGCAGATATCTGAGATCACCCCTCCACTTT
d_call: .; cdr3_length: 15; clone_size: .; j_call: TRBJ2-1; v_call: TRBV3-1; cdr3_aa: CASSQSLSSYNEQFF; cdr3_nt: TGTGCCAGCAGCCAATCACTGTCATCCTACAATGAGCAGTTCTTC
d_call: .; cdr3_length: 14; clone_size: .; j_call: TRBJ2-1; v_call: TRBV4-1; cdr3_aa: CASRVTATSHEQFF; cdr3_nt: TGCGCCAGCAGGGTGACGGCAACATCCCATGAGCAGTTCTTC
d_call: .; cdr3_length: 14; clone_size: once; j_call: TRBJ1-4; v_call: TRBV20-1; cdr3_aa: CSAPRSGINEKLFF; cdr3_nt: TGCAGTGCTCCCCGATCGGGCATTAATGAAAAACTGTTTTTT
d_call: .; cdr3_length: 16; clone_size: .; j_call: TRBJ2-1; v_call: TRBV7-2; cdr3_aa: CASSLRGGQLYNEQFF; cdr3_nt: TGTGCCAGCAGCTTAAGGGGAGGACAACTCTACAATGAGCAGTTCTTC
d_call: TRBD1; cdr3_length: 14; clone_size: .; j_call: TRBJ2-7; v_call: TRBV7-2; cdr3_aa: CASSPDRVSYEQYF; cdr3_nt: TGTGCCAGCAGCCCGGACAGGGTAAGCTACGAGCAGTACTTC
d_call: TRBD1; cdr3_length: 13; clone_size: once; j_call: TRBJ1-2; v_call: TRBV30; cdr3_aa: CAWSVGQTLRSSF; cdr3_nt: TGTGCCTGGAGTGTGGGACAGACCCTTAGGTCCTCCTTC
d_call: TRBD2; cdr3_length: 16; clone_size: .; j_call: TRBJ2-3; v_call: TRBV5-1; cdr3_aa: CASSPRTSGGADTQYF; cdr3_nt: TGCGCCAGCAGCCCTAGGACTAGCGGGGGAGCAGATACGCAGTATTTT